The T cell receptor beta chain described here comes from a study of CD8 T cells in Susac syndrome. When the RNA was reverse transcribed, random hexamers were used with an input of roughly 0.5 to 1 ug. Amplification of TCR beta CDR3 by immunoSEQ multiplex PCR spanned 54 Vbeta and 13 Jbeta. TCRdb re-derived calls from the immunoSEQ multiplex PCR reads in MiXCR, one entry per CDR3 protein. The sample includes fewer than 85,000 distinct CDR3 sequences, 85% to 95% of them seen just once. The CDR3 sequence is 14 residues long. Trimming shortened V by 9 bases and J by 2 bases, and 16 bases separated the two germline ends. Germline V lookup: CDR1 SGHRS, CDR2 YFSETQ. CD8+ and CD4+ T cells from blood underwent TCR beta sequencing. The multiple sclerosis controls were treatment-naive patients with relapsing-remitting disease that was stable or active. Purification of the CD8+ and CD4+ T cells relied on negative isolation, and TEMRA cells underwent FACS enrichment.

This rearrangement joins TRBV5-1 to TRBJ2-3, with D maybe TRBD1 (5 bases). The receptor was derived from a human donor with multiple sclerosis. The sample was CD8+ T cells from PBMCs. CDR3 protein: CATSDDSYTDTQYF. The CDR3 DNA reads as TGCGCCACCTCAGATGACAGTTACACAGATACGCAGTATTTT.